This is a list of T cell receptor beta chains from one sample in a study of T cells in Graves' hyperthyroidism and ophthalmopathy. TCRdb processed the multiplex PCR reads anew with MiXCR; each CDR3 protein has one entry. The repertoire has approximately 410,000 distinct CDR3 sequences, roughly an eighth of them found once; the top ten carry 5% to 6.5%. Sequenced input: blood. Receptor source: a woman aged 18-29 years with Graves' hyperthyroidism. Both conserved end residues are part of each CDR3. A D gene is named only where the DNA matches it firmly. Size values are once, few and many counts, or a class for expanded clones, and some rows have none.

clone size: many
CDR3 length: 11
D gene: NA
J gene: TRBJ2-7
V gene: TRBV20-1
CDR3 protein: CSARLRYEQYF
CDR3 DNA: TGCAGTGCTAGGCTCCGGTACGAGCAGTACTTC

clone size: many
CDR3 length: 15
D gene: TRBD1
J gene: TRBJ1-4
V gene: TRBV28
CDR3 protein: CASSTGQLINEKLFF
CDR3 DNA: TGTGCCAGCAGCACGGGACAGCTTATTAATGAAAAACTGTTTTTT

clone size: NA
CDR3 length: 14
D gene: NA
J gene: TRBJ2-7
V gene: TRBV2
CDR3 protein: CASSLRAGAYEQYF
CDR3 DNA: TGTGCCAGCAGTCTAAGGGCCGGTGCCTACGAGCAGTACTTC

clone size: many
CDR3 length: 14
D gene: NA
J gene: TRBJ2-1
V gene: TRBV2
CDR3 protein: CASSATFSYNEQFF
CDR3 DNA: TGTGCCAGCAGTGCGACTTTCTCCTACAATGAGCAGTTCTTC

clone size: few
CDR3 length: 17
D gene: TRBD1
J gene: TRBJ1-2
V gene: TRBV20-1
CDR3 protein: CSAPAAGTGAVNYGYTF
CDR3 DNA: TGCAGTGCTCCAGCCGCCGGGACAGGGGCTGTTAACTATGGCTACACCTTC

clone size: many
CDR3 length: 15
D gene: NA
J gene: TRBJ1-1
V gene: TRBV20-1
CDR3 protein: CRLGVGSLMNTEAFF
CDR3 DNA: TGCAGACTAGGCGTGGGGAGTTTAATGAACACTGAAGCTTTCTTT

clone size: few
CDR3 length: 16
D gene: TRBD2
J gene: TRBJ2-1
V gene: TRBV6-6
CDR3 protein: CASSYSPSGNPNEQFF
CDR3 DNA: TGTGCCAGCAGTTACTCGCCTAGCGGGAATCCTAATGAGCAGTTCTTC

clone size: few
CDR3 length: 13
D gene: TRBD1
J gene: TRBJ1-6
V gene: TRBV29-1
CDR3 protein: CSVGQGANSPLHF
CDR3 DNA: TGCAGCGTCGGACAGGGGGCTAACTCACCCCTCCACTTT

clone size: NA
CDR3 length: 13
D gene: NA
J gene: TRBJ1-5
V gene: TRBV7-6
CDR3 protein: CASSSAFNQPQHF
CDR3 DNA: TGTGCCAGCAGCTCGGCATTTAATCAGCCCCAGCATTTT

clone size: many
CDR3 length: 15
D gene: TRBD2
J gene: TRBJ2-1
V gene: TRBV28
CDR3 protein: CASSLRLAGYNEQFF
CDR3 DNA: TGTGCCAGCAGTTTACGGCTAGCGGGCTACAATGAGCAGTTCTTC